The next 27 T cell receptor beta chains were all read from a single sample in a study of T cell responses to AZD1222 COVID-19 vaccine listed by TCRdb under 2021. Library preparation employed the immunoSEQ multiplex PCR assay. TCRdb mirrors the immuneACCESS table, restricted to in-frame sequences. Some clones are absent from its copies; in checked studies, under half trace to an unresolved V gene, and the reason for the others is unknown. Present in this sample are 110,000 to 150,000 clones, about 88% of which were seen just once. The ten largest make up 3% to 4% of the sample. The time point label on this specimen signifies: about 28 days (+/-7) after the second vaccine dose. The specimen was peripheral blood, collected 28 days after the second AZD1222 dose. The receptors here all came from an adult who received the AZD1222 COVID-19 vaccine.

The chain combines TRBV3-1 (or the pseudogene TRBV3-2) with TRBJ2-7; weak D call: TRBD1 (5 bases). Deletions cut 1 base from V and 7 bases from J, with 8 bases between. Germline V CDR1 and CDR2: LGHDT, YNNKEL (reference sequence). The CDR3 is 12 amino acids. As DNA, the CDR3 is TGTGCCAGCAGCCAAGCTTCAGGGGAGCAGTACTTC. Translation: CASSQASGEQYF.

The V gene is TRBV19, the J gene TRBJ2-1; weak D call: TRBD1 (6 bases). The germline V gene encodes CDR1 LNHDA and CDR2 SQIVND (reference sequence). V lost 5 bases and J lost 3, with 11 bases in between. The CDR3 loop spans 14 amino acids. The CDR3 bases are TGTGCCAGTAGTGTGGACAGCGGCTACAATGAGCAGTTCTTC. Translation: CASSVDSGYNEQFF.

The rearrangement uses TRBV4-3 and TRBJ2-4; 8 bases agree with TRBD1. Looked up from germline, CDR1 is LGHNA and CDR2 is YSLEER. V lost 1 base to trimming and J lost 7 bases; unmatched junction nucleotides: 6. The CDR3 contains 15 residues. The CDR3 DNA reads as TGCGCCAGCAGCCAAGTGTGGACAGGGAATAACATTCAGTACTTC. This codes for CASSQVWTGNNIQYF.

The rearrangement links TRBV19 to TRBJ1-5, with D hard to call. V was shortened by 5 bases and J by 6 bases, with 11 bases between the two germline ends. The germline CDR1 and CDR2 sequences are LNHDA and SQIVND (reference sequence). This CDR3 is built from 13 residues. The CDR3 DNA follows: TGTGCCAGTAGTTCGGGTTTGCTTCAGCCCCAGCATTTT. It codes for CASSSGLLQPQHF.

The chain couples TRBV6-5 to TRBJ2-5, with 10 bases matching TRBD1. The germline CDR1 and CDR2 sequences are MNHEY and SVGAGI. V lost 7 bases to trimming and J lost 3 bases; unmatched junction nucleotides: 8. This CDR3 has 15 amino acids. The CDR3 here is CASNLGTGVEETQYF. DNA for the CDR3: TGTGCCAGCAATCTCGGGACAGGGGTGGAAGAGACCCAGTACTTC.

CDR3 DNA: TGTGCCAGCAGCTTCGGAGTAGCCTCCGAGCAGTACTTC. It codes for CASSFGVASEQYF. J is TRBJ2-7 and V is TRBV7-3; D not resolved. Trimming pared 3 bases from V and 6 bases from J, leaving 12 bases between. Per the germline V gene, CDR1 is SGHTA and CDR2 is FQGTGA. This CDR3 contains 13 residues.

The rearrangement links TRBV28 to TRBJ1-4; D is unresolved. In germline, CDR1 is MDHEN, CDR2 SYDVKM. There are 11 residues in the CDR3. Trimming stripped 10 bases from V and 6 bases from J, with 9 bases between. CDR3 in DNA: TGTGCCACTCTCCTACATGAAAAACTGTTTTTT. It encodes CATLLHEKLFF. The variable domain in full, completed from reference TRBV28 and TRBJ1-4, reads DVKVTQSSRYLVKRTGEKVFLECVQDMDHENMFWYRQDPGLGLRLIYFSYDVKMKEKGDIPEGYSVSREKKERFSLILESASTNQTSMYLCATLLHEKLFFGSGTQLSVL.

The CDR3 reads CASRYKGLSEQFF. CDR3 coding DNA: TGTGCCAGCAGGTACAAAGGACTATCCGAGCAGTTCTTC. The chain uses TRBV7-8 and TRBJ2-1; TRBD2 might be the D (6 bases). The CDR3 length is 13 residues. The V end was cut by 6 bases, the J end by 10 bases, with 16 bases between. CDR1 is SGHVS and CDR2 is FQNEAQ in the germline V gene.

The CDR3 DNA sequence: TGTGCCAGCAGTTTTCAGTACGGTAATTCACCCCTCCACTTT. Residues: CASSFQYGNSPLHF. This chain uses TRBV7-3 with TRBJ1-6, with D hard to call. The CDR3 is 14 residues long. Trimming cost V 6 bases and J 6 bases, with 12 bases left between them. Germline CDR1 reads SGHTA; CDR2 reads FQGTGA. The full variable domain, with the rest looked up from reference TRBV7-3 and TRBJ1-6, is GAGVSQTPSNKVTEKGKYVELRCDPISGHTALYWYRQSLGQGPEFLIYFQGTGAADDSGLPNDRFFAVRPEGSVSTLKIQRTERGDSAVYLCASSFQYGNSPLHFGNGTRLTVT.

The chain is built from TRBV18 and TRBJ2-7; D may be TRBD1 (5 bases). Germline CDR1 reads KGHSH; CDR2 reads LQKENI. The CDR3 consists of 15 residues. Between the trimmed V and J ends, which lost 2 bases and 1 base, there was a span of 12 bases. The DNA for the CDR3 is TGTGCCAGCTCACCATTCCGAGACAGATCCTACGAGCAGTACTTC. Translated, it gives CASSPFRDRSYEQYF.

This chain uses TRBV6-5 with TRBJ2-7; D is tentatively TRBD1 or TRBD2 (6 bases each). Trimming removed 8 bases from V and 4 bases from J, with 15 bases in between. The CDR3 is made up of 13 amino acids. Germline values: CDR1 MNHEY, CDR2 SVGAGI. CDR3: CASHRRGRYEQYF. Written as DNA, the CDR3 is TGTGCCAGCCACCGTCGGGGGCGATACGAGCAGTACTTC.

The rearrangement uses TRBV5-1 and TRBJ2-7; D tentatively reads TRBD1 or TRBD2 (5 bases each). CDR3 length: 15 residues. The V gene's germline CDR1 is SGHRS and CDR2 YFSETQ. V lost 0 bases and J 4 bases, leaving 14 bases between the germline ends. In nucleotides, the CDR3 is TGCGCCAGCAGCTTGGGTATGCAGGGACGGTACGAGCAGTACTTC. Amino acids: CASSLGMQGRYEQYF.

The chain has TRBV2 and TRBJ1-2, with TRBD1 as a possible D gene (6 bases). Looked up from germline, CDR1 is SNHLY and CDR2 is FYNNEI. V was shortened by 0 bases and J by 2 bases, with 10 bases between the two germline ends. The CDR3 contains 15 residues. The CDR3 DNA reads TGTGCCAGCAGTGAAGCCCTTACAGGGAACTATGGCTACACCTTC. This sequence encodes CASSEALTGNYGYTF.

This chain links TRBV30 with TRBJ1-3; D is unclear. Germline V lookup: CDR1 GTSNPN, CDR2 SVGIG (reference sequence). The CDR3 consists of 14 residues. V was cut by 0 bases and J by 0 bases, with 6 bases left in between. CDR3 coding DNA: TGTGCCTGGAGTGTCGGTTTCTCTGGAAACACCATATATTTT. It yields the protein CAWSVGFSGNTIYF. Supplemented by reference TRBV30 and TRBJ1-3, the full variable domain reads SQTIHQWPATLVQPVGSPLSLECTVEGTSNPNLYWYRQAAGRGLQLLFYSVGIGQISSEVPQNLSASRPQDRQFILSSKKLLLSDSGFYLCAWSVGFSGNTIYFGEGSWLTVV.

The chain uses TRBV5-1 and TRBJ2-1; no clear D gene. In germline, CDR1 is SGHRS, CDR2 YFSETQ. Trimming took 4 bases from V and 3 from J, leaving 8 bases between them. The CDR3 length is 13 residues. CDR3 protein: CASSPALYNEQFF. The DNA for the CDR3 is TGCGCCAGCAGCCCGGCCCTCTACAATGAGCAGTTCTTC.

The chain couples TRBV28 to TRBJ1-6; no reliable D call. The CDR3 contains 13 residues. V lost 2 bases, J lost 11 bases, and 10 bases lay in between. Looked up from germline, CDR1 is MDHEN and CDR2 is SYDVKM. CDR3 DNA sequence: TGTGCCAGCAGTTTAAAGACCGAGACACCCCTCCACTTT. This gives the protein CASSLKTETPLHF.

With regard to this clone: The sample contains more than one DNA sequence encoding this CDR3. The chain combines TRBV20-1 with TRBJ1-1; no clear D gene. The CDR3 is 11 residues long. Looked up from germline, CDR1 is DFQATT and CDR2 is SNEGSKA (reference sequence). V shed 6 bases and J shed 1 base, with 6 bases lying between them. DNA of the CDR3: TGCAGTGCGCCGGGGAACACTGAAGCTTTCTTT. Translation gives CSAPGNTEAFF.

CDR3 loop: CASSFFSVGSGRAGNEQFF. Written as DNA, the CDR3 is TGCGCCAGCAGCTTTTTCTCCGTCGGTAGCGGGAGGGCGGGAAATGAGCAGTTCTTC. The V and J genes are TRBV5-1 and TRBJ2-1; 11 positions match TRBD2. The V segment lost 2 bases and the J segment 7 bases; nucleotides outside the gene matches: 17. This CDR3 is built from 19 residues. Germline values: CDR1 SGHRS, CDR2 YFSETQ.

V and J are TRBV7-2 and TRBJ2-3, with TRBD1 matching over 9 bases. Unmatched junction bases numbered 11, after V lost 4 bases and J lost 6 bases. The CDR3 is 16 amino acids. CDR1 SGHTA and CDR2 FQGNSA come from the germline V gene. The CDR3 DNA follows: TGTGCCAGCAGCTATCAGGGACAGGGCCACATTGATACGCAGTATTTT. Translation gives CASSYQGQGHIDTQYF.

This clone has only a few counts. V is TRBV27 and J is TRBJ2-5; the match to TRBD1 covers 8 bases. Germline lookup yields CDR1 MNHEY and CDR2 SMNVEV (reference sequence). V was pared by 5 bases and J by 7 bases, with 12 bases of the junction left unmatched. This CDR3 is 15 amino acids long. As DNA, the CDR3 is TGTGCCAGCAGTCCGGCACAGGGGGTATGGGGGACCCAGTACTTC. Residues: CASSPAQGVWGTQYF.

The CDR3 coding sequence is TGTGCCAGCAGCTTCGAGCGGGGGAACACCGGGGAGCTGTTTTTT. Translated, it gives CASSFERGNTGELFF. V is TRBV6-5 and J is TRBJ2-2, with 7 bases matching TRBD2. CDR3 length: 15 residues. V gave up 6 bases and J gave up 1 base; unmatched junction bases: 5. Germline CDR1 and CDR2: MNHEY and SVGAGI.

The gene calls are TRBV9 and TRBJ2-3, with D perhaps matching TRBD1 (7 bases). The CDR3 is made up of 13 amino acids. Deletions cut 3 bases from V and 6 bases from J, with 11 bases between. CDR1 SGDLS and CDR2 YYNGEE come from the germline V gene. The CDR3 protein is CASSEQGRDTQYF. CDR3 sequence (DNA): TGTGCCAGCAGCGAACAGGGGAGGGATACGCAGTATTTT.

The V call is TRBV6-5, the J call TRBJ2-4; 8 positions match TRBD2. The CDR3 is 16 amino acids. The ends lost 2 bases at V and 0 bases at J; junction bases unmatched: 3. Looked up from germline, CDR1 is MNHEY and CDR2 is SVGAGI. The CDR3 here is CASSYTLAGAKNIQYF. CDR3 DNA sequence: TGTGCCAGCAGTTACACTCTAGCGGGAGCCAAAAACATTCAGTACTTC.

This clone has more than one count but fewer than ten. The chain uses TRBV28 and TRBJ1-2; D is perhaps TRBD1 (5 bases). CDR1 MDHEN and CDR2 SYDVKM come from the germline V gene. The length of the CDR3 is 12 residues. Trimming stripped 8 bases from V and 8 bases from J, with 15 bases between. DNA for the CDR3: TGTGCCAGCCGACTGACAGAGGGCGGCTACACCTTC. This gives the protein CASRLTEGGYTF.

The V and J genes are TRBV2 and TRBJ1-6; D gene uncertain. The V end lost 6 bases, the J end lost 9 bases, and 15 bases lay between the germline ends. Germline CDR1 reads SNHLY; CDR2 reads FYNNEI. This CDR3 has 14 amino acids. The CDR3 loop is CASSPSTSFSPLHF. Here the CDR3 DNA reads TGTGCCAGCAGCCCCTCGACCTCCTTTTCACCCCTCCACTTT.

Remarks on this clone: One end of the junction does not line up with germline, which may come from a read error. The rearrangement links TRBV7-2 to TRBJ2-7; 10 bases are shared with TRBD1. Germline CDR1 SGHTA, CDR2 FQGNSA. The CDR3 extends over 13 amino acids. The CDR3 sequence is CASSLALMGTGVF. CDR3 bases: TGTGCCAGCAGCTTAGCGCTAATGGGGACAGGGGTCTTC.

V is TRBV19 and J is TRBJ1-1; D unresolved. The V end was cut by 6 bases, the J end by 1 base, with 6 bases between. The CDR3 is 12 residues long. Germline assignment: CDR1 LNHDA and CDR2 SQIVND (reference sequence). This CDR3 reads CASRRKNTEAFF. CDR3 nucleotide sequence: TGTGCCAGTAGACGGAAGAACACTGAAGCTTTCTTT.